These 31 T cell receptor beta chains were sequenced from one sample in a study of Ad26.COV2.S vaccination and SARS-CoV-2 variants. Treatment reported: roughly 19 received Ad26.COV2.S at low or high dose, single or two shots; about 5 received placebo; per-sample allocation not given. It was on day 63 after the first vaccine or placebo injection that samples were taken. The assay was immunoSEQ multiplex PCR, and TCRdb's table has in-frame clones only and misses some. The sample yields around 300,000 clones, about 89% seen once. Sequences were derived from peripheral blood, sampled in a trial of Ad26.COV2.S vaccine versus placebo. The receptors here all came from a person aged 18-65 years who received the Ad26.COV2.S COVID-19 vaccine or a placebo.

The chain recombines TRBV18 with TRBJ2-2; D is unresolved. CDR1 is KGHSH and CDR2 is LQKENI in the germline V gene. Trimming shortened V by 1 base and J by 8 bases, and 11 bases separated the two germline ends. This CDR3 is 14 amino acids long. CDR3 sequence: CASSPRSAEGELFF. The CDR3 bases are TGTGCCAGCTCACCACGAAGTGCTGAAGGGGAGCTGTTTTTT.

This chain uses TRBV6-5 with TRBJ1-3; tentative D call: TRBD1 (6 bases). Germline V gene data show CDR1 as MNHEY and CDR2 as SVGAGI. V lost 6 bases and J 0 bases, leaving 12 bases between the germline ends. There are 15 residues in the CDR3. This chain's CDR3 is CASSGGGSSGNTIYF. The CDR3 DNA reads as TGTGCCAGCAGCGGGGGCGGCAGCTCTGGAAACACCATATATTTT.

The chain carries TRBV14 and TRBJ2-1; D remains unclear. Germline V gene data show CDR1 as SGHDN and CDR2 as FVKESK. The V gene lost 3 bases and the J gene lost 6 bases, with 9 bases spanning the gap. The CDR3 has 13 amino acids. CDR3 sequence: CASSQGLPNEQFF. DNA of the CDR3: TGTGCCAGCAGCCAGGGTCTACCCAATGAGCAGTTCTTC.

The chain uses TRBV10-3 and TRBJ1-2; D is uncertain. The V end lost 6 bases, the J end lost 3 bases, and 5 bases lay between the germline ends. Looked up from germline, CDR1 is ENHRY and CDR2 is SYGVKD. The CDR3 consists of 11 residues. CDR3 loop: CAIRRDYGYTF. The CDR3 bases are TGTGCCATCAGACGGGACTATGGCTACACCTTC.

This sequence joins TRBV2 and TRBJ2-5, with a weak D call TRBD1 (5 bases). There are 14 residues in the CDR3. Germline V gene sequence: CDR1 SNHLY, CDR2 FYNNEI. The V and J ends lost 8 bases and 5 bases respectively, with 18 bases between them. This CDR3 is CASGSFGARETQYF. CDR3 nucleotide sequence: TGTGCCAGCGGGTCCTTTGGGGCACGGGAGACCCAGTACTTC.

Only a few counts were recorded for this clone. The V and J genes are TRBV19 and TRBJ1-2; D call uncertain. This CDR3 has 12 residues. Germline V gene sequence: CDR1 LNHDA, CDR2 SQIVND (reference sequence). Trimming left V 5 bases short and J 7 bases short, with 11 bases between. The CDR3 spells CASSFGRFGYTF. CDR3 in DNA: TGTGCCAGTAGTTTCGGCAGATTTGGCTACACCTTC.

The rearrangement links TRBV5-1 to TRBJ1-6; D gene uncertain. CDR3 length: 15 amino acids. Trimming shortened V by 4 bases and J by 7 bases, and 15 bases separated the two germline ends. CDR1 is SGHRS and CDR2 is YFSETQ in the germline V gene. The CDR3 region is CASSPGVRANSPLHF. The CDR3 nucleotides read TGCGCCAGCAGCCCTGGAGTCCGGGCCAATTCACCCCTCCACTTT.

J is TRBJ1-1 and V is TRBV19; perhaps TRBD1 as D (5 bases). The CDR3 covers 11 residues. V lost 5 bases to trimming and J lost 8 bases, with 9 bases between them. CDR1 LNHDA and CDR2 SQIVND come from the germline V gene (reference sequence). For the CDR3, the DNA is TGTGCCAGTAGTCCGGGACGCGAAGCTTTCTTT. Encoded protein: CASSPGREAFF.

The CDR3 nucleotides are TGTGCCAGCAGAACCGGGACAGGGGTCTCCGGGGAGCTGTTTTTT. The encoded protein is CASRTGTGVSGELFF. J is TRBJ2-2 and V is TRBV5-8; 10 nucleotides match TRBD1. There are 15 residues in the CDR3. V lost 5 bases, J lost 6 bases, and 7 bases stayed unmatched. Germline V gene data show CDR1 as SGHTS and CDR2 as YDEGEE.

This clone has a handful of counts. The chain uses TRBV7-9 and TRBJ1-2; D perhaps matches TRBD1 (6 bases). The CDR3 totals 14 residues. The V gene's germline CDR1 is SEHNR and CDR2 FQNEAQ (reference sequence). V was clipped by 5 bases and J by 4 bases, with 14 bases between them. This CDR3 is CASSHSQGSYGYTF. The CDR3 DNA reads TGTGCCAGCAGCCACTCCCAGGGGAGCTATGGCTACACCTTC.

The V gene is TRBV5-1, the J gene TRBJ1-1, with D tentatively TRBD1 (6 bases). V was shortened by 3 bases and J by 2 bases, with 8 bases between the two germline ends. CDR3 size: 13 residues. The germline V gene encodes CDR1 SGHRS and CDR2 YFSETQ. CDR3 amino acids: CASSSRGNTEAFF. DNA of the CDR3: TGCGCCAGCAGCTCCAGGGGAAACACTGAAGCTTTCTTT.

The chain uses TRBV5-1 and TRBJ2-3, with unresolved D. The CDR3 loop spans 12 amino acids. The germline CDR1 and CDR2 sequences are SGHRS and YFSETQ. V was cut by 3 bases and J by 2 bases, with 4 bases left in between. The CDR3, as DNA: TGCGCCAGCAGCTCCCTCACAGATACGCAGTATTTT. It yields the protein CASSSLTDTQYF.

The sample holds one count of this clone. This rearrangement joins TRBV12-3 or TRBV12-4 to TRBJ1-2; D perhaps matches TRBD1 (6 bases). The CDR3 is 12 residues long. With 11 bases removed from V and 8 bases from J, the gap between germline ends came to 18 bases. DNA for the CDR3: TGTGCCCTCTTAGGGGGATCGGCGGGCTACACCTTC. This translates into CALLGGSAGYTF.

This chain connects TRBV19 to TRBJ2-2; tentatively, D is TRBD1 or TRBD2 (6 bases each). Trimming removed 5 bases at V and 2 bases at J, with 9 bases between. This CDR3 region has 14 residues. Looked up from germline, CDR1 is LNHDA and CDR2 is SQIVND (reference sequence). The CDR3 DNA sequence: TGTGCCAGTAGTGCGGGACAAAACACCGGGGAGCTGTTTTTT. Its protein product is CASSAGQNTGELFF. The whole variable domain, remainder taken from reference TRBV19 and TRBJ2-2, is DGGITQSPKYLFRKEGQNVTLSCEQNLNHDAMYWYRQDPGQGLRLIYYSQIVNDFQKGDIAEGYSVSREKKESFPLTVTSAQKNPTAFYLCASSAGQNTGELFFGEGSRLTVL.

The chain uses TRBV5-8 and TRBJ1-5, with D uncertain. The CDR3 runs 16 residues. V shed 0 bases and J shed 3 bases, with 13 bases lying between them. Germline CDR1 reads SGHTS; CDR2 reads YDEGEE. The CDR3 sequence: CASSLEVGRSNQPQHF. In DNA, the CDR3 is TGTGCCAGCAGCTTGGAAGTAGGGCGATCCAATCAGCCCCAGCATTTT.

The chain combines TRBV18 with TRBJ1-1; no definite D call. V lost 3 bases to trimming and J lost 0 bases, with 8 bases between them. The CDR3 sequence is 14 residues long. Germline V gene data show CDR1 as KGHSH and CDR2 as LQKENI. CDR3 amino acids: CASSPEILNTEAFF. Written as DNA, the CDR3 is TGTGCCAGCTCACCCGAGATCCTGAACACTGAAGCTTTCTTT. Filled out from reference TRBV18 and TRBJ1-1, the complete variable domain reads NAGVMQNPRHLVRRRGQEARLRCSPMKGHSHVYWYRQLPEEGLKFMVYLQKENIIDESGMPKERFSAEFPKEGPSILRIQQVVRGDSAAYFCASSPEILNTEAFFGQGTRLTVV.

The chain has TRBV4-1 and TRBJ2-3; TRBD1 aligns across 9 bases. Germline CDR1 and CDR2: MGHRA and YSYEKL. The length of the CDR3 is 16 residues. J was trimmed by 2 bases and V by 1 base; bases with no gene match: 4. The CDR3 spells CASSQVGQGLTDTQYF. CDR3 nucleotide sequence: TGCGCCAGCAGCCAAGTAGGACAGGGGCTCACAGATACGCAGTATTTT.

The CDR3 is CASSAGVDNQPQHF. The CDR3 nucleotides are TGTGCCAGCAGTGCAGGGGTCGACAATCAGCCCCAGCATTTT. The rearrangement uses TRBV2 and TRBJ1-5; maybe TRBD1 (6 bases). This CDR3 spans 14 amino acids. The ends were cut back, 4 bases at V and 3 bases at J, with 10 bases in the middle. Germline CDR1 is SNHLY and CDR2 is FYNNEI.

The V gene is TRBV7-2, the J gene TRBJ2-7; 7 bases are a match to TRBD1. V gave up 2 bases and J gave up 2 bases; unmatched junction bases: 6. The CDR3 runs to 15 residues. CDR1 and CDR2 (germline): SGHTA, FQGNSA. In DNA form, the CDR3 reads TGTGCCAGCAGCTTAAGACAGGGACGGCCCTACGAGCAGTACTTC. This codes for CASSLRQGRPYEQYF.

The rearrangement links TRBV6-4 to TRBJ1-3; D gene uncertain. The germline V gene has CDR1 MRHNA and CDR2 SNTAGT. The ends were cut back, 7 bases at V and 3 bases at J, with 10 bases in the middle. The CDR3 totals 13 residues. This CDR3 is CASTNGVGNTIYF. The CDR3 nucleotides read TGTGCCAGCACTAATGGGGTTGGAAACACCATATATTTT.

A few counts support this clone. The chain is built from TRBV6-2 or TRBV6-3 and TRBJ1-1; D gene ambiguous. V was shortened by 4 bases and J by 4 bases, with 13 bases between the two germline ends. The CDR3 has 14 residues. Germline V gene data show CDR1 as MNHEY and CDR2 as SVGEGT. The CDR3 nucleotides are TGTGCCAGCAGTTCGCCGGGGTCGTTCACTGAAGCTTTCTTT. Protein: CASSSPGSFTEAFF.

V gene TRBV3-1 (or the pseudogene TRBV3-2) combines with J gene TRBJ1-6, with D possibly TRBD1 on 6 matching bases. The germline V gene encodes CDR1 LGHDT and CDR2 YNNKEL (reference sequence). V shed 2 bases and J shed 3 bases, with 14 bases lying between them. This CDR3 contains 17 residues. In DNA, the CDR3 is TGTGCCAGCAGCCAACAACTGACAGGAGTCTATAATTCACCCCTCCACTTT. Protein product: CASSQQLTGVYNSPLHF.

The rearrangement uses TRBV11-2 and TRBJ2-1, with D perhaps matching TRBD1 (6 bases). This CDR3 is built from 14 residues. The germline V gene encodes CDR1 SGHAT and CDR2 FQNNGV. V was cut by 3 bases and J by 5 bases, with 11 bases left in between. This CDR3 is CASSFTRQDNEQFF. CDR3 in DNA: TGTGCCAGCAGCTTCACCAGACAGGACAATGAGCAGTTCTTC.

The chain employs TRBV2 and TRBJ2-1, with 9 bases identical to TRBD2. The CDR3 consists of 17 residues. V was clipped by 6 bases and J by 4 bases; unmatched bases: 13. The V gene's germline CDR1 is SNHLY and CDR2 FYNNEI. This CDR3 reads CASRENIAGVGYNEQFF. In nucleotides, the CDR3 is TGTGCCAGCAGGGAAAATATAGCGGGAGTAGGTTACAATGAGCAGTTCTTC.

This chain joins TRBV7-9 and TRBJ1-4; no firm D call. Germline V gene lookup returns CDR1 SEHNR and CDR2 FQNEAQ (reference sequence). This CDR3 comprises 12 residues. The V end was cut by 10 bases, the J end by 8 bases, with 14 bases between. CDR3: CAIDSIYEKLFF. The CDR3 bases are TGTGCCATCGACTCTATCTACGAAAAACTGTTTTTT.

The CDR3 DNA is TGTGCCAGCAGTGACGGACTAGCGGGAGTCAGTGAGCAGTTCTTC. Amino acids: CASSDGLAGVSEQFF. J is TRBJ2-1 and V is TRBV2, with 13 bases that match TRBD2. Looked up from germline, CDR1 is SNHLY and CDR2 is FYNNEI. V shed 3 bases and J 9 bases; nucleotides not matched to a gene: 5. The CDR3 extends over 15 amino acids.

This chain joins TRBV9 and TRBJ2-3, with D possibly TRBD2 on 5 matching bases. CDR1 and CDR2 from the germline V gene are SGDLS and YYNGEE. The CDR3 extends over 18 amino acids. The V end was cut by 3 bases, the J end by 0 bases, with 20 bases between. CDR3 sequence reads: CASSAFIVPAESTDTQYF. The CDR3 DNA sequence: TGTGCCAGCAGCGCCTTTATAGTCCCAGCGGAGAGCACAGATACGCAGTATTTT.

The table lists this clone with a few counts. The chain couples TRBV4-3 to TRBJ1-4; D call uncertain. Germline lookup yields CDR1 LGHNA and CDR2 YSLEER. V lost 0 bases and J lost 4, with 12 bases in between. This CDR3 has 16 residues. The CDR3 nucleotides read TGCGCCAGCAGCCAAGACCAGAGAGCAAGTAATGAAAAACTGTTTTTT. It translates to CASSQDQRASNEKLFF.

The V call is TRBV6-5, the J call TRBJ1-3; the match to TRBD1 covers 7 bases. This CDR3 comprises 15 residues. Germline trimming cut 4 bases from V and 0 bases from J; bases unmatched to any gene: 3. From germline, CDR1 is MNHEY and CDR2 SVGAGI. The CDR3 spells CASSSGDSSGNTIYF. CDR3 nucleotides: TGTGCCAGCAGTTCCGGGGACAGCTCTGGAAACACCATATATTTT.

This sequence joins TRBV5-1 and TRBJ2-1; a possible D gene is TRBD1 (6 bases). The CDR3 has 14 residues. With 7 bases removed from V and 7 bases from J, the gap between germline ends came to 18 bases. CDR1 SGHRS and CDR2 YFSETQ come from the germline V gene. This CDR3 is CASGVGGGRNEQFF. The CDR3 DNA is TGCGCCAGCGGGGTAGGGGGTGGTAGGAATGAGCAGTTCTTC. Together with reference TRBV5-1 and TRBJ2-1, the CDR3 gives the full variable domain: KAGVTQTPRYLIKTRGQQVTLSCSPISGHRSVSWYQQTPGQGLQFLFEYFSETQRNKGNFPGRFSGRQFSNSRSEMNVSTLELGDSALYLCASGVGGGRNEQFFGPGTRLTVL.

The V and J genes are TRBV5-5 and TRBJ2-3; TRBD1 aligns across 10 bases. Germline CDR1 and CDR2: SGHKS and YYEKEE (reference sequence). The CDR3 has 16 amino acids. Trimming took 3 bases from V and 7 from J; bases not matched to a gene: 11. The CDR3 sequence is CASSSPGTGDEYTQYF. The CDR3 DNA follows: TGTGCCAGCAGCTCCCCCGGGACAGGGGATGAGTATACGCAGTATTTT. Based on the CDR3 plus reference TRBV5-5 and TRBJ2-3, the full variable domain is DAGVTQSPTHLIKTRGQQVTLRCSPISGHKSVSWYQQVLGQGPQFIFQYYEKEERGRGNFPDRFSARQFPNYSSELNVNALLLGDSALYLCASSSPGTGDEYTQYFGPGTRLTVL.